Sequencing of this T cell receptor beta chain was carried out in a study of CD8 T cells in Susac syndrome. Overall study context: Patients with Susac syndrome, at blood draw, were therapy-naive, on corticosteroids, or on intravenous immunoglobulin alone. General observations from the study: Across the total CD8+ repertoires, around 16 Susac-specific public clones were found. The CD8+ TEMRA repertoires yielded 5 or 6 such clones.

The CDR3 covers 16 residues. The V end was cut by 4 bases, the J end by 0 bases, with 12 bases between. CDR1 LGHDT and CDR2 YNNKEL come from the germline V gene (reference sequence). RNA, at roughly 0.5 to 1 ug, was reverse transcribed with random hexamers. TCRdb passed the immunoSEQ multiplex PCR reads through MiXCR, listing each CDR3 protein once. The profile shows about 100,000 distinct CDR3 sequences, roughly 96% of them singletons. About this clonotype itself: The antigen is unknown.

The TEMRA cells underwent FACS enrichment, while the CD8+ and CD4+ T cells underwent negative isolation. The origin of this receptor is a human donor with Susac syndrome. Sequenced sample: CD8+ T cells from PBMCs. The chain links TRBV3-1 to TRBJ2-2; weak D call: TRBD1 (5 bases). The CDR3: CASSPTVNANTGELFF. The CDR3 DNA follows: TGTGCCAGCAGCCCGACAGTAAACGCGAACACCGGGGAGCTGTTTTTT.